These T cell receptor beta chains were read from a single sample in a study of blood T cell repertoires in COVID-19. Clones were sequenced by immunoSEQ multiplex PCR, and TCRdb holds only the in-frame ones, with some missing. The repertoire holds 400,000 to 450,000 clones, with 85% to 90% as singletons. The sequenced sample was PBMCs or T cells enriched from blood (not recorded which). These receptors all come from a man younger than 40 who had recovered from COVID-19. CDR3s leave out the opening cysteine and the closing phenylalanine or tryptophan.

v_gene,j_gene,CDR3aa
TRBV4-1,TRBJ2-3,ASSQGLGGSSTDTQY
TRBV18,TRBJ2-6,ASSPISHSGANVLT
TRBV28,TRBJ1-2,ASARQGYGYT
TRBV28,TRBJ2-4,ASSFQAAKNIQY
TRBV10-3,TRBJ2-6,AISEFLAGYSGANVLT
TRBV13,TRBJ2-4,ASSLDMEKNIQY
TRBV27,TRBJ1-6,ASSFGHPSSYNSPLH
TRBV7-9,TRBJ2-7,ASSLGSGTSGSEQY
TRBV29-1,TRBJ2-3,SVATGGTDTQY
TRBV28,TRBJ2-5,ASSPAGLVRETQY
TRBV5-6,TRBJ2-1,ASSREYNEQF
TRBV3-1/TRBV3-2,TRBJ1-2,ASSQVGVGYGYT
TRBV24-1,TRBJ2-3,ATSDLGPGTGHTDTQY
TRBV5-1,TRBJ2-1,ASSSKTATSGKNEQF
TRBV7-9,TRBJ2-2,ASSRLVIGELF
TRBV9,TRBJ1-4,ASSSLWGANEKLF
TRBV5-1,TRBJ1-1,ASSLERSNTEAF
TRBV10-3,TRBJ1-1,AISERWNTEAF
TRBV15,TRBJ1-6,ATRTGTGFSPLH
TRBV19,TRBJ1-4,ASSVLVRANEKLF
TRBV28,TRBJ2-7,ASRVQGTGTEQY
TRBV28,TRBJ2-7,ASRSPAGGPYEQY
TRBV7-6,TRBJ2-7,ASSSSLGQGSYEQY
TRBV30,TRBJ2-7,AWSGPYEQY